This TCR beta chain was sequenced for a study of shared clonotypes between healthy human individuals. Study results and limitations: Even with large depth, rarefaction showed that sorted-subset sequencing was incomplete.

The germline gives CDR1 MNHEY, CDR2 SMNVEV (reference sequence). The CDR3 loop spans 15 amino acids. Unmatched junction bases numbered 7, after V lost 7 bases and J lost 7 bases. Naive CD8 cells lacked CD45RO, underwent positive selection for CCR7 and left out terminally differentiated effector memory CD45RA+ cells. With regard to this clone: Its antigen is unknown.

A roughly 200 ng quantity of DNA, about 30,000 T cell genomes, went into the sorted-subset replicate PCRs. Only in-frame clones appear in the TCRdb table, and some are missing; sequencing was by immunoSEQ multiplex PCR. The sample has about 800,000 clones, 96% seen once. The sequenced sample consisted of naive CD8+ T cells sorted from blood. The rearrangement links TRBV27 to TRBJ2-1, with 13 bases identical to TRBD2. The sequence came from a man aged 25-40 years in good health. The CDR3, as DNA: TGTGCCAGCACCCAAGGGACTAGCGGGATGAATGAGCAGTTCTTC. This translates into CASTQGTSGMNEQFF.